The source of this T cell receptor (beta chain) is a study of cytomegalovirus exposure and HLA in healthy donors. Primers: 60 Vbeta forward and 13 Jbeta reverse. Produced via immunoSEQ multiplex PCR; TCRdb's table is partial and in-frame only. The data show approximately 75,000 clones, over 70% seen once. The CDR3 runs 14 residues. Unmatched junction bases numbered 7, after V lost 6 bases and J lost 7 bases. Germline CDR1 SGHTA, CDR2 FQGNSA. The chain couples TRBV7-2 to TRBJ2-4; 9 nucleotides line up with TRBD1. Sequencing used PBMCs. This receptor was identified in a male donor in good health and CMV-seronegative. CDR3: CASRQPGTGNIQYF. The CDR3, as DNA: TGTGCCAGCAGACAGCCCGGGACAGGGAACATTCAGTACTTC.